The present entry profiles one T cell receptor beta chain with its context. Its antigen is not known. The assay was immunoSEQ multiplex PCR, and TCRdb's table has in-frame clones only and misses some. The sample yields roughly 100,000 clones, over 75% seen once. Per the germline V gene, CDR1 is MGHDK and CDR2 is SYGVNS. The CDR3 runs 13 residues. The ends lost 10 bases at V and 4 bases at J; junction bases unmatched: 6. The entry originates in a study of T cell responses to AZD1222 COVID-19 vaccine. About the study: Second doses at about 4 or about 12 weeks were pooled.

Study-level findings and limits: Elevations in Spike-specific TCR breadth and depth followed administration of two AZD1222 doses.

The material sequenced was peripheral blood, taken on day 0 of AZD1222 vaccination. The chain couples TRBV25-1 to TRBJ2-2; 7 bases are a match to TRBD2. The receptor comes from an adult in good health. In DNA form, the CDR3 reads TGTGCCACCGCGGGGGTAGGCACCGGGGAGCTGTTTTTT. It specifies CATAGVGTGELFF.